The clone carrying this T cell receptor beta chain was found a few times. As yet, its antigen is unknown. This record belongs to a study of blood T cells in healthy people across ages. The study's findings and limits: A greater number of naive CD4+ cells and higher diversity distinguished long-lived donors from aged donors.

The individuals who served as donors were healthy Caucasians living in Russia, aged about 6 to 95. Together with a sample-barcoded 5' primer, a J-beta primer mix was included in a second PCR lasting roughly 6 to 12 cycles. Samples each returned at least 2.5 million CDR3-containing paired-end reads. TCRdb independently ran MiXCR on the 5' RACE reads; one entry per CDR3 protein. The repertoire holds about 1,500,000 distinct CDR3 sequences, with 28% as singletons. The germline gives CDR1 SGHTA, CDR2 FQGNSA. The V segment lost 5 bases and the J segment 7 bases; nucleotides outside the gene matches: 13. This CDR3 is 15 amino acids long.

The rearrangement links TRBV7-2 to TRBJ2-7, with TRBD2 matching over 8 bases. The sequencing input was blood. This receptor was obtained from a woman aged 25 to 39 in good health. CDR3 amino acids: CASSLSSGTYNEQYF. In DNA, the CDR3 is TGTGCCAGCAGCCTTAGTAGCGGGACTTACAATGAGCAGTACTTC.